These T cell receptor beta chains were read from a single sample in a study of cytomegalovirus exposure and HLA in healthy donors. The data were produced by immunoSEQ multiplex PCR, yet TCRdb's version contains in-frame clones alone and is incomplete. The sample holds around 170,000 clones, 85% seen once. Material: PBMCs. The receptors originated from a man aged 18 to 29 in good health and CMV-seropositive. Each CDR3 is given with its conserved first and last residue. Each record gives: D gene, clone size, J gene, V gene, CDR3 DNA, CDR3 protein. A D gene is named only where the DNA matches it firmly. The listing skips clone size in some rows; elsewhere it reads once, few, many or a size class.

TRBD2	.	TRBJ2-7	TRBV5-1	TGCGCCAGCAGCTCCTTAGCGGGGGTAAACTACGAGCAGTACTTC	CASSSLAGVNYEQYF
.	.	TRBJ1-2	TRBV5-1	TGCGCCAGCAGCGGGGGAGGTGGCTACACCTTC	CASSGGGGYTF
.	.	TRBJ2-5	TRBV5-4	TGTGCCAGCAGCTTGAGTAGCGGCCCCCAAGAGACCCAGTACTTC	CASSLSSGPQETQYF
TRBD1	.	TRBJ2-3	TRBV2	TGTGCCAGCAGTGAGCAGGGGGAACAGTCGGATACGCAGTATTTT	CASSEQGEQSDTQYF
.	few	TRBJ1-2	TRBV5-4	TGTGCCAGCAGCTTAGACACGGCTCTCTATGGCTACACCTTC	CASSLDTALYGYTF
TRBD1	.	TRBJ1-1	TRBV27	TGTGCCAGCACTAGACAGGGGGTTAACACTGAAGCTTTCTTT	CASTRQGVNTEAFF
.	.	TRBJ2-2	TRBV19	TGTGCCAGTAGTCCCGGACTTGTCGGGAACACCGGGGAGCTGTTTTTT	CASSPGLVGNTGELFF
.	once	TRBJ2-3	TRBV10-3	TGTGCCATCAGTGATGCGCGGTTCACAGATACGCAGTATTTT	CAISDARFTDTQYF
.	.	TRBJ1-5	TRBV27	TGTGCCAGCAGTTTGAGGGGAGCGGGTCAGCCCCAGCATTTT	CASSLRGAGQPQHF
TRBD1	.	TRBJ1-1	TRBV29-1	TGCAGCGTTGAAGATCTCGGACAGGTCCCGACAGGGGCCACAAACACTGAAGCTTTCTTT	CSVEDLGQVPTGATNTEAFF
TRBD1	.	TRBJ2-5	TRBV9	TGTGCCAGCAGCGTAGGAAGGGGACAGGGGCTCCTTCAAGAGACCCAGTACTTC	CASSVGRGQGLLQETQYF
.	.	TRBJ2-5	TRBV4-1	TGCGCCAGCAGCCAATTTCCGACTAGTGGACCGGGGACCCAGTACTTC	CASSQFPTSGPGTQYF
.	.	TRBJ2-7	TRBV21-1	TGTGCCAGCAGCAAAACGGAGTACGAGCAGTACTTC	CASSKTEYEQYF
.	.	TRBJ2-7	TRBV30	TGTGCCTGGAGTGTAATCCCTTTTAGCGAGCAGTACTTC	CAWSVIPFSEQYF
TRBD1	.	TRBJ2-7	TRBV5-1	TGCGCCAGCAGCTTGCCCGGGACAGGGGGCGAGCAGTACTTC	CASSLPGTGGEQYF